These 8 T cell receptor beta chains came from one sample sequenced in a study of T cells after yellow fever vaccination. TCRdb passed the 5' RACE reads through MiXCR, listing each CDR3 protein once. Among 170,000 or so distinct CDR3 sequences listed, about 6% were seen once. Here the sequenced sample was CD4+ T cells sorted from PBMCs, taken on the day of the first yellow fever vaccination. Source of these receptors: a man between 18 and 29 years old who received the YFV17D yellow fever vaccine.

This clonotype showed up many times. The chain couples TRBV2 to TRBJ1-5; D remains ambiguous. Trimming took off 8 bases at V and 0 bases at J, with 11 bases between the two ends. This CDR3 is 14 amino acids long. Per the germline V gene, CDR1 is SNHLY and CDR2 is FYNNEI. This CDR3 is CASQDVYSNQPQHF. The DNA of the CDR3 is TGTGCCAGCCAAGACGTATATAGCAATCAGCCCCAGCATTTT.

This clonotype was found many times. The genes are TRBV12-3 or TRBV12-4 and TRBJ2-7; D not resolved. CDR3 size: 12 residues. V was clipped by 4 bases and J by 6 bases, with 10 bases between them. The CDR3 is CASSSGSVEQYV. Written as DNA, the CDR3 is TGTGCCAGCAGTTCCGGTTCCGTCGAGCAGTACGTC.

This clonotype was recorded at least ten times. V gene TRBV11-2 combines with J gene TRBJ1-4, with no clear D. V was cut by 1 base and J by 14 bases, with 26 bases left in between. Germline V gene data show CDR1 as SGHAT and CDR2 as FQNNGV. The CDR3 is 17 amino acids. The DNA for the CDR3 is TGTGCCAGCAGCTTAGTTCGAGTGCAGAGCATGCCGGTAGAGCTGTTTTTT. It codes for CASSLVRVQSMPVELFF. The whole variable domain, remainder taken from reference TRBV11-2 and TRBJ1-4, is EAGVAQSPRYKIIEKRQSVAFWCNPISGHATLYWYQQILGQGPKLLIQFQNNGVVDDSQLPKDRFSAERLKGVDSTLKIQPAKLEDSAVYLCASSLVRVQSMPVELFFGSGTQLSVL.

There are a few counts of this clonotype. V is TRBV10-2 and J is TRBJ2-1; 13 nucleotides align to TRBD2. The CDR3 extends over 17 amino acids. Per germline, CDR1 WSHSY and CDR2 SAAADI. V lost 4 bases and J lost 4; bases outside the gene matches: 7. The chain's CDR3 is CASSVKGTSGVYNEQFF. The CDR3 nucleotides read TGCGCCAGCAGTGTAAAAGGGACTAGCGGGGTTTACAATGAGCAGTTCTTC.

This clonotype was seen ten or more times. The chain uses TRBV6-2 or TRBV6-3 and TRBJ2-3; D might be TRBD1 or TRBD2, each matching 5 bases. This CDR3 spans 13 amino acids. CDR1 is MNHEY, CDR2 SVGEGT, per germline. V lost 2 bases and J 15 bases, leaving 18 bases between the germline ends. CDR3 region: CASSYPPPGTEYF. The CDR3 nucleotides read TGTGCCAGCAGTTACCCCCCTCCAGGGACGGAATATTTT.

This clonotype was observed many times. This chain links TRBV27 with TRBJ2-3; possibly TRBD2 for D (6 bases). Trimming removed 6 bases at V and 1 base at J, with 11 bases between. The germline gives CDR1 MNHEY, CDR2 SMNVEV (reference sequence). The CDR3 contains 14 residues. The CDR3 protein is CASSRTGGTDTQYF. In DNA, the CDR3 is TGTGCCAGCAGCCGGACGGGGGGCACAGATACGCAGTATTTT.

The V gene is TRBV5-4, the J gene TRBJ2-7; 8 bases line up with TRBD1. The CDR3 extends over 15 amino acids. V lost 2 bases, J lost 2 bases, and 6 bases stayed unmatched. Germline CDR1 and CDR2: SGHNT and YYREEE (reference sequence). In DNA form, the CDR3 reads TGTGCCAGCAGCTTTAGCCGGACAGGGACCTACGAGCAGTACTTC. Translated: CASSFSRTGTYEQYF.

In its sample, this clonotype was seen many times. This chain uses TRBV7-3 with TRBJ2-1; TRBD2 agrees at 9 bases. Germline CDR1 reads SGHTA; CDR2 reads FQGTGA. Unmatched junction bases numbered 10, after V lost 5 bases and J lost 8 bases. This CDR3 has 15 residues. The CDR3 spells CASSPSGALLHEQFF. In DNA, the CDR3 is TGTGCCAGCAGCCCTAGCGGGGCCCTTTTGCATGAGCAGTTCTTC.